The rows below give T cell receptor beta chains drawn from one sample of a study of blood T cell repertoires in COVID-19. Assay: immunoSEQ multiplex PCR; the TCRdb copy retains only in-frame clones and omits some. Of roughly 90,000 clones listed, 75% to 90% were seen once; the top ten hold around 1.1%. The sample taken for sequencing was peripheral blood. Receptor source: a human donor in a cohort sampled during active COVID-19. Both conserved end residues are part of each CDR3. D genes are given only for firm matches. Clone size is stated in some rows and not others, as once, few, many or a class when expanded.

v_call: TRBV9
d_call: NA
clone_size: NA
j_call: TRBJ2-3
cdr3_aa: CASSVVGHGSAASTDTQYF
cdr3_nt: TGTGCCAGCAGCGTAGTTGGACACGGCTCGGCGGCCAGCACAGATACGCAGTATTTT

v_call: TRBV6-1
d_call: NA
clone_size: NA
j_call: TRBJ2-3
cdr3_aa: CASSDRLGIDTQYF
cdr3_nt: TGTGCCAGCAGTGATCGACTAGGAATAGATACGCAGTATTTT

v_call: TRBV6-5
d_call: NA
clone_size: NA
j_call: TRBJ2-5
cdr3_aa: CASSLGTRETQYF
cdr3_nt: TGTGCCAGCAGTCTCGGGACTCGAGAGACCCAGTACTTC

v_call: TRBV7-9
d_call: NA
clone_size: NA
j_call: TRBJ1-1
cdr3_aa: CASSSMNTEAFF
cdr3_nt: TGTGCCAGCAGCTCAATGAACACTGAAGCTTTCTTT

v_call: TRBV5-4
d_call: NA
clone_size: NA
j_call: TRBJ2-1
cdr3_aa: CASSFLLGVYNEQFF
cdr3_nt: TGTGCCAGCAGCTTCTTATTAGGGGTCTACAATGAGCAGTTCTTC

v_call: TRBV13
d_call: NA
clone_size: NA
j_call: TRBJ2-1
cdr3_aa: CASSRGEIRNEQFF
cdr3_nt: TGTGCCAGCAGCCGTGGAGAGATACGCAATGAGCAGTTCTTC

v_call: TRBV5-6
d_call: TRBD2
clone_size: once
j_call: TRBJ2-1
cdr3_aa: CASSLIGLAGVGNEQFF
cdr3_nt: TGTGCCAGCAGCTTGATTGGGCTAGCGGGAGTAGGCAATGAGCAGTTCTTC

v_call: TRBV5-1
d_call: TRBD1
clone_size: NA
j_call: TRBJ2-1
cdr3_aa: CASSFGQGTNEQFF
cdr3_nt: TGCGCCAGCAGCTTCGGACAGGGAACCAATGAGCAGTTCTTC

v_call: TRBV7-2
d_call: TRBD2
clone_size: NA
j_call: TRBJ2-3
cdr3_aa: CASSPKGLARTDTQYF
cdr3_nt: TGTGCCAGCAGCCCCAAGGGACTAGCCCGCACAGATACGCAGTATTTT

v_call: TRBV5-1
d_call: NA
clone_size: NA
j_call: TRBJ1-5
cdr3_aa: CASSLVGEGQPQHF
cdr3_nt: TGCGCCAGCAGCTTGGTAGGGGAGGGTCAGCCCCAGCATTTT

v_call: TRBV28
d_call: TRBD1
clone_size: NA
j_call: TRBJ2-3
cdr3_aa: CASSWTGAQGDTQYF
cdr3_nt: TGTGCCAGCAGTTGGACAGGGGCACAGGGAGATACGCAGTATTTT

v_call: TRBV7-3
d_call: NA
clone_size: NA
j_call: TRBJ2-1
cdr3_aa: CASSPQVSSYNEQFF
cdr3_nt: TGTGCCAGCAGCCCTCAAGTGAGCTCCTACAATGAGCAGTTCTTC

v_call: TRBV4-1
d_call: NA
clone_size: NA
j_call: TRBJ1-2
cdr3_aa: CASSQARGGVFYGYTF
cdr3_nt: TGCGCCAGCAGCCAAGCTCGGGGAGGGGTCTTCTATGGCTACACCTTC

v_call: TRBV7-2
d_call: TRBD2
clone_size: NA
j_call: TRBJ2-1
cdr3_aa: CASSSEGLAGNEQFF
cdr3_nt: TGTGCCAGCAGCTCAGAGGGACTAGCGGGCAATGAGCAGTTCTTC

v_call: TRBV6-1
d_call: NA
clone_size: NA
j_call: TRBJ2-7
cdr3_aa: CASSEDSGTFTYEQYF
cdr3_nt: TGTGCCAGCAGTGAAGATTCTGGTACATTCACCTACGAGCAGTACTTC

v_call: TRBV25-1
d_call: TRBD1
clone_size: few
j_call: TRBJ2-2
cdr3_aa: CASSLGTGGTGELFF
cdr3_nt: TGTGCCAGCAGTTTAGGGACAGGAGGAACCGGGGAGCTGTTTTTT

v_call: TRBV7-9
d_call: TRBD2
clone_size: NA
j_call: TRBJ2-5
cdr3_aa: CASSLGLAGQETQYF
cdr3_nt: TGTGCCAGCAGCTTGGGACTAGCGGGGCAAGAGACCCAGTACTTC

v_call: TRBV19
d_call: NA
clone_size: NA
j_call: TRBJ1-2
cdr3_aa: CASSISANYGYTF
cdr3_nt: TGTGCCAGTAGTATTTCAGCTAACTATGGCTACACCTTC

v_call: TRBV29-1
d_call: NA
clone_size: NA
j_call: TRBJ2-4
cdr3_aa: CSVEVQPNIQYF
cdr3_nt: TGCAGCGTGGAGGTCCAGCCAAACATTCAGTACTTC

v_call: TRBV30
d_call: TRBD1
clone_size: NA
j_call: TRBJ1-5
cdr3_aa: CAWSAGQDNQPQHF
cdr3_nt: TGTGCCTGGAGTGCCGGACAGGATAATCAGCCCCAGCATTTT

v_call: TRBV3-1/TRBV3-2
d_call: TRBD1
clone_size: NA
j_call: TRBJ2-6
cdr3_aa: CASSLGTAGANVLTF
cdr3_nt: TGTGCCAGCAGCCTAGGGACAGCTGGGGCCAACGTCCTGACTTTC

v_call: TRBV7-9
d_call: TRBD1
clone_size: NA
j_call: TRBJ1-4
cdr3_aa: CASSPGQGGREKLFF
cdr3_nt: TGTGCCAGCAGCCCCGGACAGGGTGGACGAGAAAAACTGTTTTTT

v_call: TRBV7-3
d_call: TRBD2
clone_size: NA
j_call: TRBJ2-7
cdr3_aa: CASSALAGGYEQYF
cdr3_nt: TGTGCCAGCAGCGCCTTAGCGGGAGGCTACGAGCAGTACTTC

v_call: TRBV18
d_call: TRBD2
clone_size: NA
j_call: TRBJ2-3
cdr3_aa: CASSPAGLGGTDTQYF
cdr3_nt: TGTGCCAGCTCACCAGCGGGACTCGGGGGGACAGATACGCAGTATTTT

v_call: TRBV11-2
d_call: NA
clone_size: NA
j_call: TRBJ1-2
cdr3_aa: CASSARTERGYTF
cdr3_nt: TGTGCCAGCAGCGCCCGGACAGAGCGTGGCTACACCTTC

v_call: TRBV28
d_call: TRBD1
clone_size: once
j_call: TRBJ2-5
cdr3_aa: CASSMGQNQETQYF
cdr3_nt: TGTGCCAGCAGTATGGGACAGAACCAAGAGACCCAGTACTTC

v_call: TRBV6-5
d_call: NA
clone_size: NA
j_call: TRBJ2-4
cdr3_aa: CASRGDEWAKNIQYF
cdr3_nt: TGTGCCAGCAGGGGCGATGAGTGGGCCAAAAACATTCAGTACTTC

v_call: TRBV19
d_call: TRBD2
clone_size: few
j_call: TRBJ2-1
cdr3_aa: CATQLAGSHNEQFF
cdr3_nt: TGTGCCACCCAACTAGCGGGATCCCACAATGAGCAGTTCTTC

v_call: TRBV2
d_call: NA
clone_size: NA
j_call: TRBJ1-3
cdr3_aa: CASVGAGNTIYF
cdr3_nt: TGTGCCAGCGTGGGGGCAGGAAACACCATATATTTT

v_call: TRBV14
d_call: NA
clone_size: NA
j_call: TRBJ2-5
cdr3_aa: CASSPQYQETQYF
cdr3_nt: TGTGCCAGCAGCCCACAATACCAAGAGACCCAGTACTTC

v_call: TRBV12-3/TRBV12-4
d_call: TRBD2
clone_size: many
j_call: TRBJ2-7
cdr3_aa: CASKTSGYEQYF
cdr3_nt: TGTGCCAGCAAGACTAGCGGATACGAGCAGTACTTC

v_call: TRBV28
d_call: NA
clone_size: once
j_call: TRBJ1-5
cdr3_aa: CASSFGRVGDQPQHF
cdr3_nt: TGTGCCAGCAGTTTCGGGAGGGTTGGAGATCAGCCCCAGCATTTT

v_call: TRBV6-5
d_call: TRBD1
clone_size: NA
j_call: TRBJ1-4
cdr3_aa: CASTYRGKNEKLFF
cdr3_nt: TGTGCCAGCACCTACAGGGGAAAGAATGAAAAACTGTTTTTT

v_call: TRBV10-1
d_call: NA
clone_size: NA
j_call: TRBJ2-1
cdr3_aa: CASSEYNSYNEQFF
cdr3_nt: TGCGCCAGCAGTGAATATAACTCCTACAATGAGCAGTTCTTC

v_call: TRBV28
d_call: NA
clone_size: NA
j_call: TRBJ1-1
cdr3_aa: CASSGHYSNTEAFF
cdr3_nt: TGTGCCAGCAGCGGTCATTATTCTAACACTGAAGCTTTCTTT

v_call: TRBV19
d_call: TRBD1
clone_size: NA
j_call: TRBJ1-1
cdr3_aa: CATSDRAPFNTEAFF
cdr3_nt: TGTGCCACCTCAGACAGGGCCCCGTTTAACACTGAAGCTTTCTTT

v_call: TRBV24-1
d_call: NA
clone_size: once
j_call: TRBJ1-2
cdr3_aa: CATSGAGNGYTF
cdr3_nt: TGTGCCACCAGTGGGGCAGGGAATGGCTACACCTTC

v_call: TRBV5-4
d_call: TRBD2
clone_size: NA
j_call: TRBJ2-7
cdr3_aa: CASSLASGSSYEQYF
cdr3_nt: TGTGCCAGCAGCTTAGCTAGCGGGAGCTCGTACGAGCAGTACTTC

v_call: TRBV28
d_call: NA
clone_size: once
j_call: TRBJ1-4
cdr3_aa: CASSLSTGSEKLFF
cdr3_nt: TGTGCCAGCAGTTTATCAACAGGGTCTGAAAAACTGTTTTTT

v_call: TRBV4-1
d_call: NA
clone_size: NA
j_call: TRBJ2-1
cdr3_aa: CASSQKGSGLGNEQFF
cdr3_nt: TGCGCCAGCAGCCAGAAGGGTAGCGGCTTAGGCAATGAGCAGTTCTTC

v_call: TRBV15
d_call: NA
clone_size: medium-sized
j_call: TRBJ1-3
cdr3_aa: CATSTSISGNTIYF
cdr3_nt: TGTGCCACCAGCACCAGTATCTCTGGAAACACCATATATTTT

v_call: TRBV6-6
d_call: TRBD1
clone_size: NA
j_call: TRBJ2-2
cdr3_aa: CASSPDAITGVDTGELFF
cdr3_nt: TGTGCCAGCAGTCCCGACGCGATAACAGGGGTTGACACCGGGGAGCTGTTTTTT

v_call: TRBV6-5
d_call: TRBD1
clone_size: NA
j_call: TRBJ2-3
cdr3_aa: CATERDRGDTQYF
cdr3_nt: TGTGCCACCGAGAGGGACAGAGGGGATACGCAGTATTTT

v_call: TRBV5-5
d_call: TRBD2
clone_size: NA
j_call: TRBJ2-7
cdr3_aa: CASSPGTSGIYEHYF
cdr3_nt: TGTGCCAGCAGCCCCGGGACTAGCGGGATATACGAGCATTACTTC

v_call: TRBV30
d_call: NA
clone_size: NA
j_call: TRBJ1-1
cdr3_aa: CAWILMVGANTEAFF
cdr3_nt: TGTGCCTGGATCCTTATGGTTGGGGCGAACACTGAAGCTTTCTTT

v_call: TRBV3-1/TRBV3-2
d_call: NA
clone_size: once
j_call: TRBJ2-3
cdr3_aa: CASSQAQGNTDTQYF
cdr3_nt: TGTGCCAGCAGCCAAGCCCAGGGGAACACAGATACGCAGTATTTT

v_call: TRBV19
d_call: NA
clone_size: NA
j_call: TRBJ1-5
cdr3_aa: CASSISVSSNQPQHF
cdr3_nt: TGTGCCAGTAGTATTTCGGTATCTAGCAATCAGCCCCAGCATTTT

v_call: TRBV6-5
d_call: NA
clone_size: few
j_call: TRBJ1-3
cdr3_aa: CASSSPSRRNTIYF
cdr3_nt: TGTGCCAGCAGTTCCCCGAGTAGGCGGAACACCATATATTTT

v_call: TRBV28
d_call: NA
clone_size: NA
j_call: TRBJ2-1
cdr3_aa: CASGVSAGRFNEQFF
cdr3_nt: TGTGCCAGCGGGGTATCGGCGGGACGATTTAATGAGCAGTTCTTC

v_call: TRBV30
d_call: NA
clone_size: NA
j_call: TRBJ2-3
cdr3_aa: CAWTPYGRSYTQYF
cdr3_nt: TGTGCCTGGACCCCTTACGGGAGAAGCTATACGCAGTATTTT

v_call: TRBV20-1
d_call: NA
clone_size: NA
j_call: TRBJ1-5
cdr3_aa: CSASAYRDSRQPQHF
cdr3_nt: TGCAGTGCTAGTGCCTACCGGGACTCCAGGCAGCCCCAGCATTTT

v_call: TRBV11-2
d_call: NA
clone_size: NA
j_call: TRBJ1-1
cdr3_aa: CASSLAPDTEAFF
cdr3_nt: TGTGCCAGCAGCTTAGCCCCCGACACTGAAGCTTTCTTT

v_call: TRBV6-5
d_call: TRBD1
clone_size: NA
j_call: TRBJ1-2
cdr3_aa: CASSYGAPGGDGYTF
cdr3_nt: TGTGCCAGCAGTTACGGTGCACCAGGGGGAGATGGCTACACCTTC

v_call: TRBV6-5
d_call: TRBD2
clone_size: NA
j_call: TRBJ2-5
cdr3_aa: CASRGRGPEPQYF
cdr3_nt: TGTGCCAGTAGAGGGAGGGGTCCGGAGCCCCAGTACTTC

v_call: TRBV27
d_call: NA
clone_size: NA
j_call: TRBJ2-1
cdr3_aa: CASWPLDAVNEQFF
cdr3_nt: TGTGCCAGCTGGCCCCTCGACGCGGTCAATGAGCAGTTCTTC

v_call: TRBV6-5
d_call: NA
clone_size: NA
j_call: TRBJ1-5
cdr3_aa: CASTLSGGNQPQHF
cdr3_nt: TGTGCCAGCACTTTATCTGGAGGCAATCAGCCCCAGCATTTT

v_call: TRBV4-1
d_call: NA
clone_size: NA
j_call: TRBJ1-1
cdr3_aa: CASSQGGANTEAFF
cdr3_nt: TGCGCCAGCAGCCAGGGAGGGGCGAACACTGAAGCTTTCTTT

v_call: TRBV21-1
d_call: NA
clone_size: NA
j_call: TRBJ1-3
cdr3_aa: CASSKEIPGGGARSSGNTIYF
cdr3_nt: TGTGCCAGCAGCAAAGAGATTCCGGGAGGGGGAGCGCGCAGCTCTGGAAACACCATATATTTT

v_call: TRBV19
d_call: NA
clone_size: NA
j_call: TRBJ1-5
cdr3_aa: CASRGSVPEQPQHF
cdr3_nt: TGTGCCAGCAGGGGAAGCGTCCCCGAACAGCCCCAGCATTTT